This T cell receptor (beta chain) stems from a study of blood T cell repertoires in COVID-19. Turning to the study itself: Researchers got acute and convalescent COVID-19 samples from the United States, Italy and Spain. In each case, the material was cDNA or gDNA derived from T cells, B-cell-depleted T cells, or PBMCs.

V was pared by 5 bases and J by 3 bases, with 14 bases between. CDR1 and CDR2 from the germline V gene are MNHEY and SVGEGT. This CDR3 is built from 15 residues. Per the authors' pipeline: Estimation of nucleated cell counts relied on the amplification of reference gene primers. Sequencing was performed with immunoSEQ multiplex PCR; in TCRdb, only in-frame clones are kept and a portion is missing. V and J calls and clone size come straight from that table; D and trimming were deduced from the DNA. The table lists about 68,000 clones, roughly nine tenths of them singletons. Sequencing was done on a sample of peripheral blood. This chain uses TRBV6-2 or TRBV6-3 with TRBJ1-5; D is uncertain. The TCR originated in a man between 50 and 59 years old with active COVID-19. The CDR3 DNA is TGTGCCAGCAGTCCCGGGGAGGTTCACAATCAGCCCCAGCATTTT. This gives the protein CASSPGEVHNQPQHF.